Listed here are 11 T cell receptor beta chains from one sample, sequenced in a study of shared clonotypes between healthy human individuals (dated by TCRdb to about 2020). Libraries came from the immunoSEQ multiplex PCR assay. Held by TCRdb, this immuneACCESS table contains in-frame sequences only and omits some clones. Under half of the omission traces to an unresolved V gene where checked; the cause of the rest is unknown. The sample records 520,000 or so clones, about four fifths of which are singletons. The top ten clones comprise 10% to 15% of the sample. Sequenced material: PBMCs. These receptors originate from a middle-aged woman in good health. Some clones in this sample may be carry-over from other donors' samples.

The chain carries TRBV28 and TRBJ2-1; D unresolved. V lost 5 bases and J 0 bases, leaving 17 bases between the germline ends. The CDR3 totals 17 residues. The germline CDR1 and CDR2 sequences are MDHEN and SYDVKM. The CDR3 sequence: CASSPLRLLSSYNEQFF. The DNA for the CDR3 is TGTGCCAGCAGTCCCCTCAGACTGCTAAGCTCCTACAATGAGCAGTTCTTC.

The chain is built from TRBV10-3 and TRBJ2-2; D is unresolved. V gave up 4 bases and J gave up 0 bases, with 9 bases separating them. This CDR3 is 15 amino acids long. Germline V gives CDR1 ENHRY, CDR2 SYGVKD. In DNA, the CDR3 is TGTGCCATCAGTGTGAGTCTAGCGAACACCGGGGAGCTGTTTTTT. It specifies CAISVSLANTGELFF.

J is TRBJ2-1 and V is TRBV5-1; D could derive from TRBD1 or TRBD2 (5 bases each). This CDR3 has 16 residues. V lost 1 base to trimming and J lost 0 bases, with 11 bases between them. Germline V lookup: CDR1 SGHRS, CDR2 YFSETQ. The CDR3 region is CASSLSGAGSYNEQFF. CDR3 nucleotides: TGCGCCAGCAGCTTGTCCGGGGCAGGCTCCTACAATGAGCAGTTCTTC.

V gene TRBV15 combines with J gene TRBJ1-1; D unresolved. Germline V gene sequence: CDR1 LNHNV, CDR2 YYDKDF (reference sequence). Trimming left V 0 bases short and J 7 bases short, with 9 bases between. CDR3 length equals 13 residues. The CDR3 DNA reads as TGTGCCACCAGCAGAGATCCGAGTGATGAAGCTTTCTTT. This codes for CATSRDPSDEAFF.

The V gene is TRBV7-6, the J gene TRBJ2-1, with 9 bases aligning to TRBD2. The trim removed 5 bases at V and 5 bases at J, leaving 13 bases unmatched. This CDR3 spans 17 amino acids. From germline, CDR1 is SGHVS and CDR2 FNYEAQ. The CDR3 region has the DNA TGTGCCAGCAGCCGCTGGCCCGCGGGACTAGCTAACAATGAGCAGTTCTTC. Protein: CASSRWPAGLANNEQFF.

This clone was seen just once. The chain links TRBV4-2 to TRBJ2-7; 10 bases are shared with TRBD2. The CDR3 extends over 15 amino acids. The germline V gene has CDR1 LGHNA and CDR2 YNFKEQ. The trim removed 5 bases at V and 4 bases at J, leaving 8 bases unmatched. This CDR3 is CASSLEAGGPYEQYF. The DNA for the CDR3 is TGTGCCAGCAGCTTAGAAGCGGGAGGGCCGTACGAGCAGTACTTC.

This chain links TRBV5-4 with TRBJ2-7, with TRBD2 matching 7 bases. Germline-derived CDR1 and CDR2 are SGHNT and YYREEE (reference sequence). CDR3 length: 15 residues. Trimming cost V 0 bases and J 3 bases; bases outside gene matches: 6. The CDR3 sequence is CASSLGGRGRYEQYF. The CDR3 DNA follows: TGTGCCAGCAGCTTGGGTGGGAGGGGACGCTACGAGCAGTACTTC.

A remark on this clone: Just one base apart from a much larger clone, this may be a read error. V is TRBV6-1 and J is TRBJ1-1, with no clear D. The V and J ends lost 2 bases and 1 base respectively, with 5 bases between them. Germline V CDR1 and CDR2: MNHNS, SASEGT. The CDR3 runs 13 residues. CDR3 sequence: CASSEQANTEAFF. CDR3 bases: TGTGCCAGCAGTGAACAGGCGAACACTGAAGCTTTCTTT.

On this clone itself: Sequence at one end of the junction differs from germline and may be a read error. This sequence joins TRBV7-7 and TRBJ2-1, with TRBD1 matching over 9 bases. CDR1 and CDR2 from the germline V gene are SSHAT and FNYEAQ (reference sequence). The CDR3 is 15 amino acids. CDR3 amino acids: CASSRPGQGYNEQFF. The CDR3, as DNA: TGTGCTAGCAGCAGACCGGGACAGGGCTACAATGAGCAGTTCTTC.

This chain connects TRBV5-1 to TRBJ2-3; 9 bases are shared with TRBD1. V dropped 3 bases and J dropped 4; count of bases not matched to a gene: 6. The V gene's germline CDR1 is SGHRS and CDR2 YFSETQ. This CDR3 region has 15 residues. CDR3 sequence: CASSSTGGLADTQYF. CDR3 nucleotides: TGCGCCAGCAGCTCGACAGGGGGATTGGCAGATACGCAGTATTTT.

The V gene is TRBV2, the J gene TRBJ2-3; 12 bases are a match to TRBD2. Germline lookup yields CDR1 SNHLY and CDR2 FYNNEI. This CDR3 is 16 amino acids long. The V and J ends lost 6 bases and 5 bases, in that order; junction bases with no gene match: 9. The DNA of the CDR3 is TGTGCCAGCAGGGCGACTAGCGGGGGAGAGCGAGATACGCAGTATTTT. This codes for CASRATSGGERDTQYF.